This T cell receptor (beta chain) was captured by sequencing in a study of identical twins. Notes on the study in general: With beta out-of-frame sequences, excess sharing by twins was weaker. Conclusions were drawn cross-sectionally by statistical analysis, without following the same donors.

This clonotype came up a few times. What it binds is unknown. Using its own MiXCR run on the 5' RACE reads, TCRdb lists one record per CDR3 protein. The table lists about 240,000 distinct CDR3 sequences, roughly 13% of them singletons, with 4% to 5% in the top ten. The CDR3 sequence is 15 residues long. V shed 5 bases, J shed 11 bases, and the junction held 14 bases outside the gene matches. The sample was also linked to a second study, of yellow fever vaccine responses in identical twins. That publication notes: Among the twins, the vaccine T cell response reportedly seemed partly convergent and partly personalized.

The specimen was memory (CD45RO+) T cells sorted from blood. The chain joins TRBV12-3 or TRBV12-4 to TRBJ2-1, with TRBD2 matching 8 bases. The clonotype originates from a woman aged 18 to 35 in good health. The CDR3 sequence is CASSTYSSGHEKQFF. Written as DNA, the CDR3 is TGTGCCAGCAGTACCTATTCTAGCGGGCACGAGAAGCAGTTCTTC.